This T cell receptor (beta chain) was observed in a study of response to subunit inactivated influenza vaccine. Study results and limitations: The authors put forward the suggestion that each seasonal influenza vaccination may bring in only a limited number of new T cells.

Remarks on this clonotype: Its target is unknown.

Via MiXCR, TCRdb re-called the RT-PCR reads, giving one row per CDR3 protein. The sample records roughly 290,000 distinct CDR3 sequences, just over 20% being singletons. This CDR3 is 13 amino acids long. V shed 1 base and J 6 bases; nucleotides not matched to a gene: 1. Germline-derived CDR1 and CDR2 are SGHRS and YFSETQ. The source of this sequence is a man aged 50-75 years who received an inactivated influenza vaccine. The sequencing used PBMCs from blood, collected about 20 months after vaccination. The chain couples TRBV5-1 to TRBJ2-7; 10 bases agree with TRBD2. The DNA for the CDR3 is TGCGCCAGCAGCTTGACTAGCGGGATCGAGCAGTACTTC. It yields the protein CASSLTSGIEQYF.